The next 26 T cell receptor beta chains were all read from a single sample in a study of cytomegalovirus exposure and HLA in healthy donors. The PCR used 60 Vbeta and 13 Jbeta primers. Data came from immunoSEQ multiplex PCR; TCRdb stores just in-frame clones and leaves some out. The profile shows 130,000 or so clones, around 77% of them singletons. The sample was PBMCs. These receptor sequences come from a man younger than 30 in good health and CMV-seropositive.

The chain employs TRBV27 and TRBJ1-1, with 8 bases identical to TRBD1. With 6 bases clipped from V and 5 bases from J, the junction kept 5 bases outside the gene matches. The CDR3 length is 13 residues. From germline, CDR1 is MNHEY and CDR2 SMNVEV (reference sequence). CDR3 amino acids: CASRQGGRTEAFF. Written as DNA, the CDR3 is TGTGCCAGCAGACAGGGGGGAAGGACTGAAGCTTTCTTT.

This chain links TRBV11-2 with TRBJ2-1; tentative D call: TRBD2 (6 bases). V lost 0 bases to trimming and J lost 4 bases, with 7 bases between them. CDR1 is SGHAT, CDR2 FQNNGV, per germline. The CDR3 extends over 14 amino acids. CDR3 residues: CASSLDGSYNEQFF. DNA for the CDR3: TGTGCCAGCAGCTTAGACGGGAGTTACAATGAGCAGTTCTTC.

The rearrangement joins TRBV7-8 to TRBJ2-7; a possible D gene is TRBD2 (6 bases). The V end lost 4 bases, the J end lost 0 bases, and 13 bases lay between the germline ends. CDR1 and CDR2 (germline): SGHVS, FQNEAQ. The CDR3 length is 15 residues. CDR3 bases: TGTGCCAGCAGCTCCACCCGGGACTCCTCCTACGAGCAGTACTTC. This codes for CASSSTRDSSYEQYF.

A single count supports this clone. Here the CDR3 DNA reads TGTGCCAGCAGTTTTCAGGGTCTCACCGGGGAGCTGTTTTTT. Its protein is CASSFQGLTGELFF. The V gene is TRBV27, the J gene TRBJ2-2; maybe TRBD1 (5 bases). CDR1 is MNHEY and CDR2 is SMNVEV in the germline V gene (reference sequence). The CDR3 is made up of 14 amino acids. Trimming cost V 3 bases and J 4 bases, with 9 bases left between them.

V is TRBV9 and J is TRBJ1-3; 7 bases agree with TRBD1. This CDR3 has 18 residues. V dropped 0 bases and J dropped 0; count of bases not matched to a gene: 9. CDR1 and CDR2 from the germline V gene are SGDLS and YYNGEE. The CDR3 DNA follows: TGTGCCAGCAGCGTAGCTGGGGACAGCCGATTCTCTGGAAACACCATATATTTT. Translation: CASSVAGDSRFSGNTIYF.

CDR3 region: CASSPSLSRGGETQYF. As DNA, the CDR3 is TGCGCCAGCAGCCCTAGTCTTTCTAGGGGAGGCGAGACCCAGTACTTC. This rearrangement joins TRBV5-1 to TRBJ2-5; D possibly corresponds to TRBD2 (6 bases). CDR3 length: 16 amino acids. CDR1 SGHRS and CDR2 YFSETQ come from the germline V gene. V lost 4 bases, J lost 5 bases, and 21 bases lay in between.

Written as DNA, the CDR3 is TGTGCCAGCAGTTTGAGACAGCTGAACACTGAAGCTTTCTTT. This encodes CASSLRQLNTEAFF. V and J are TRBV28 and TRBJ1-1; D may be TRBD1 (5 bases). The V gene lost 3 bases and the J gene lost 0 bases, with 8 bases spanning the gap. The CDR3 loop spans 14 amino acids. The germline gives CDR1 MDHEN, CDR2 SYDVKM.

The chain links TRBV5-1 to TRBJ2-2; 9 positions agree with TRBD2. With V trimmed by 2 bases and J by 5 bases, 7 bases remained unmatched. CDR3 size: 16 residues. Germline V gives CDR1 SGHRS, CDR2 YFSETQ. The CDR3 is CASSFSGLAETGELFF. CDR3 bases: TGCGCCAGCAGCTTTTCGGGACTAGCTGAGACCGGGGAGCTGTTTTTT.

The sample holds a few counts of this clone. The gene calls are TRBV5-4 and TRBJ2-5; 7 nucleotides align to TRBD1. Germline V gives CDR1 SGHNT, CDR2 YYREEE (reference sequence). Germline trimming cut 4 bases from V and 4 bases from J; bases unmatched to any gene: 13. The CDR3 is 16 amino acids. CDR3 residues: CASSAAHRGDRETQYF. The CDR3 DNA reads as TGTGCCAGCAGCGCGGCCCACAGGGGCGATCGAGAGACCCAGTACTTC.

The V and J genes are TRBV2 and TRBJ1-1, with unresolved D. This CDR3 comprises 14 residues. The V gene's germline CDR1 is SNHLY and CDR2 FYNNEI. V lost 1 base and J lost 3, with 9 bases in between. The CDR3, as DNA: TGTGCCAGCAGTGAAGAATGGGGAGACACTGAAGCTTTCTTT. Encoded protein: CASSEEWGDTEAFF. Supplemented by reference TRBV2 and TRBJ1-1, the full variable domain reads EPEVTQTPSHQVTQMGQEVILRCVPISNHLYFYWYRQILGQKVEFLVSFYNNEISEKSEIFDDQFSVERPDGSNFTLKIRSTKLEDSAMYFCASSEEWGDTEAFFGQGTRLTVV.

The V call is TRBV5-4, the J call TRBJ1-1; D uncertain. The CDR3 is 15 amino acids. V was shortened by 4 bases and J by 3 bases, with 16 bases between the two germline ends. Germline V gives CDR1 SGHNT, CDR2 YYREEE (reference sequence). CDR3 sequence: CASSPREELDTEAFF. The CDR3 DNA follows: TGTGCCAGCAGCCCACGAGAGGAGTTGGACACTGAAGCTTTCTTT.

The rearrangement joins TRBV6-5 to TRBJ1-5; D not certain. Trimming removed 4 bases from V and 4 bases from J, with 5 bases in between. Looked up from germline, CDR1 is MNHEY and CDR2 is SVGAGI. This CDR3 is built from 12 residues. The DNA of the CDR3 is TGTGCCAGCAGTTCTCGGAATCAGCCCCAGCATTTT. Translating it yields CASSSRNQPQHF.

V and J are TRBV10-3 and TRBJ2-5; 7 positions match TRBD2. CDR1 and CDR2 (germline): ENHRY, SYGVKD. This CDR3 has 16 amino acids. J gave up 0 bases and V 4 bases, and 8 bases lay outside the gene matches. The DNA of the CDR3 is TGTGCCATCAGTGGATCGGTGGGAGGGTACCAAGAGACCCAGTACTTC. It translates to CAISGSVGGYQETQYF.

V and J are TRBV7-9 and TRBJ1-1; D might be TRBD1 (5 bases). Looked up from germline, CDR1 is SEHNR and CDR2 is FQNEAQ (reference sequence). V lost 1 base to trimming and J lost 1 base, with 10 bases between them. The CDR3 length is 15 residues. The CDR3 nucleotides read TGTGCCAGCAGCTTAGGGGGCAGCCCGAACACTGAAGCTTTCTTT. It translates to CASSLGGSPNTEAFF.

This clone has a single count. The chain uses TRBV7-2 and TRBJ1-4; no clear D gene. The CDR3 extends over 13 amino acids. Germline V gene sequence: CDR1 SGHTA, CDR2 FQGNSA. Trimming took off 3 bases at V and 8 bases at J, with 10 bases between the two ends. CDR3: CASSFDPGEKLFF. The CDR3 nucleotides are TGTGCCAGCAGCTTCGATCCCGGGGAAAAACTGTTTTTT.

CDR3 coding DNA: TGTGCCAGCAGCCAGAACACCGGGACTCACTCTGGGGCCAACGTCCTGACTTTC. It yields the protein CASSQNTGTHSGANVLTF. V gene TRBV14 combines with J gene TRBJ2-6, with D maybe TRBD2 (6 bases). V was trimmed by 3 bases and J by 0 bases, leaving 15 bases between them. Germline assignment: CDR1 SGHDN and CDR2 FVKESK. The CDR3 loop spans 18 amino acids.

V is TRBV25-1 and J is TRBJ2-1; 8 bases map to TRBD1. The CDR3 consists of 16 residues. V lost 0 bases to trimming and J lost 9 bases; unmatched junction nucleotides: 10. Looked up from germline, CDR1 is MGHDK and CDR2 is SYGVNS. In DNA, the CDR3 is TGTGCCAGCAGTGAATATAGGGACAGGCCCGACGGTGAGCAGTTCTTC. Translating gives CASSEYRDRPDGEQFF.

This sequence joins TRBV6-1 and TRBJ1-1; D remains unclear. CDR3 size: 16 residues. V lost 2 bases and J 4 bases, leaving 17 bases between the germline ends. From germline, CDR1 is MNHNS and CDR2 SASEGT. In nucleotides, the CDR3 is TGTGCCAGCAGTGAAATGAGGAGGGTGGGTAGCACTGAAGCTTTCTTT. Translating gives CASSEMRRVGSTEAFF.

The rearrangement joins TRBV9 to TRBJ2-1; 11 positions agree with TRBD2. CDR3 size: 20 residues. Germline V CDR1 and CDR2: SGDLS, YYNGEE. J was trimmed by 9 bases and V by 0 bases; bases with no gene match: 20. The DNA of the CDR3 is TGTGCCAGCAGCGTAGAATCCGGCCTTAGCGGGAGGGGCCGTAACAGTGAGCAGTTCTTC. Protein: CASSVESGLSGRGRNSEQFF.

V and J are TRBV9 and TRBJ2-3; 9 bases map to TRBD2. The ends lost 4 bases at V and 0 bases at J; junction bases unmatched: 6. The CDR3 runs to 16 residues. Per germline, CDR1 SGDLS and CDR2 YYNGEE. CDR3 bases: TGTGCCAGCAGCCACCGACTAGCGGAGAGCACAGATACGCAGTATTTT. As protein: CASSHRLAESTDTQYF.

The chain combines TRBV9 with TRBJ2-3; D gene unclear. This CDR3 is built from 12 residues. Looked up from germline, CDR1 is SGDLS and CDR2 is YYNGEE. V dropped 0 bases and J dropped 3 bases, with 2 bases sitting between them. Here the CDR3 reads CASSVVTDTQYF. The CDR3 DNA is TGTGCCAGCAGCGTAGTAACAGATACGCAGTATTTT.

The V gene is TRBV7-9, the J gene TRBJ2-7; 10 nucleotides line up with TRBD2. Germline V CDR1 and CDR2: SEHNR, FQNEAQ (reference sequence). V gave up 5 bases and J gave up 6 bases; unmatched junction bases: 7. The CDR3 loop spans 14 amino acids. CDR3 sequence: CASSVGLAVSEQYF. CDR3 bases: TGTGCCAGCAGCGTCGGACTAGCGGTTTCCGAGCAGTACTTC. Based on the CDR3 plus reference TRBV7-9 and TRBJ2-7, the full variable domain is DTGVSQNPRHKITKRGQNVTFRCDPISEHNRLYWYRQTLGQGPEFLTYFQNEAQLEKSRLLSDRFSAERPKGSFSTLEIQRTEQGDSAMYLCASSVGLAVSEQYFGPGTRLTVT.

V and J are TRBV11-3 and TRBJ2-7, with D unclear. In germline, CDR1 is SGHNT, CDR2 YENEEA. Trimming took off 3 bases at V and 3 bases at J, with 9 bases between the two ends. The CDR3 has 13 amino acids. CDR3 nucleotide sequence: TGTGCCAGCAGCTTCTCGGGTGGCTACGAGCAGTACTTC. It is translated as CASSFSGGYEQYF.

The chain carries TRBV5-4 and TRBJ1-1; TRBD1 might be the D (5 bases). Germline lookup yields CDR1 SGHNT and CDR2 YYREEE (reference sequence). This CDR3 has 15 residues. V was cut by 1 base and J by 1 base, with 11 bases left in between. The DNA for the CDR3 is TGTGCCAGCAGCTTGACAGTACAGGAGAACACTGAAGCTTTCTTT. This translates into CASSLTVQENTEAFF. Supplemented by reference TRBV5-4 and TRBJ1-1, the full variable domain reads ETGVTQSPTHLIKTRGQQVTLRCSSQSGHNTVSWYQQALGQGPQFIFQYYREEENGRGNFPPRFSGLQFPNYSSELNVNALELDDSALYLCASSLTVQENTEAFFGQGTRLTVV.

The chain employs TRBV9 and TRBJ2-2, with 10 positions matching TRBD2. Germline V lookup: CDR1 SGDLS, CDR2 YYNGEE. V lost 0 bases and J lost 3; bases outside the gene matches: 2. The CDR3 spans 16 residues. As DNA, the CDR3 is TGTGCCAGCAGCGTAGGGACTAGCGGATACACCGGGGAGCTGTTTTTT. It is translated as CASSVGTSGYTGELFF.

V usage is TRBV15 and J usage is TRBJ1-4, with TRBD1 as a possible D gene (6 bases). From germline, CDR1 is LNHNV and CDR2 YYDKDF (reference sequence). The CDR3 runs to 16 residues. The V and J ends lost 0 bases and 0 bases respectively, with 8 bases between them. The chain's CDR3 is CATSREYRATNEKLFF. The DNA for the CDR3 is TGTGCCACCAGCAGAGAATACAGGGCAACTAATGAAAAACTGTTTTTT.